Below, 8 T cell receptor beta chains from the same sample are listed, as sequenced in a study of T cell repertoires in cytomegalovirus infection. TCRdb processed the reads anew with MiXCR; each CDR3 protein has one entry. The sample contains 310,000 or so distinct CDR3 sequences, 8% to 10% of which appear only once. Sequencing was carried out using PBMCs. Every receptor here comes from a human donor in good health (CMV status not recorded). Some clones in this sample may be carry-over from other donors' samples.

In this sample, this clonotype turned up many times. The CDR3 protein is CASSSPGVAGDETQYF. In nucleotides, the CDR3 is TGTGCCAGTAGCTCCCCAGGGGTAGCGGGGGACGAGACCCAGTACTTC. The gene calls are TRBV19 and TRBJ2-5; 9 bases fit TRBD2. The CDR3 loop spans 16 amino acids. In germline, CDR1 is LNHDA, CDR2 SQIVND (reference sequence). Unmatched junction bases numbered 13, after V lost 6 bases and J lost 5 bases. The whole variable domain, filled in from reference TRBV19 and TRBJ2-5, reads DGGITQSPKYLFRKEGQNVTLSCEQNLNHDAMYWYRQDPGQGLRLIYYSQIVNDFQKGDIAEGYSVSREKKESFPLTVTSAQKNPTAFYLCASSSPGVAGDETQYFGPGTRLLVL.

This clonotype was found many times. V usage is TRBV3-1 and J usage is TRBJ2-7, with 9 nucleotides matching TRBD1. Germline V gene data show CDR1 as LGHDT and CDR2 as YNNKEL (reference sequence). This CDR3 is 14 amino acids long. V dropped 4 bases and J dropped 1; count of bases not matched to a gene: 2. The CDR3 spells CASSPGTGSYEQYV. CDR3 bases: TGTGCCAGCAGCCCCGGGACAGGGTCCTACGAGCAGTACGTC.

This clonotype occurred many times. The chain has TRBV7-9 and TRBJ1-2; possible D gene TRBD1, 6 bases. Trimming removed 6 bases from V and 6 bases from J, with 17 bases in between. The CDR3 loop spans 14 amino acids. CDR1 and CDR2 (germline): SEHNR, FQNEAQ (reference sequence). The DNA of the CDR3 is TGTGCCAGCAGTTTGGGAAGGGACAACCATGGCTACACCTTC. Its protein product is CASSLGRDNHGYTF.

This sequence joins TRBV5-4 and TRBJ2-1; 8 bases are a match to TRBD2. Germline-derived CDR1 and CDR2 are SGHNT and YYREEE (reference sequence). The CDR3 runs to 17 residues. V dropped 0 bases and J dropped 4; count of bases not matched to a gene: 9. CDR3 residues: CASSLGSGGRLYNEQFF. In nucleotides, the CDR3 is TGTGCCAGCAGCTTGGGAAGCGGGGGTAGATTATACAATGAGCAGTTCTTC.

The chain employs TRBV29-1 and TRBJ2-2, with D possibly being TRBD2 (6 bases). V lost 7 bases and J 1 base, leaving 13 bases between the germline ends. The CDR3 consists of 14 residues. Germline V CDR1 and CDR2: SQVTM, ANQGSEA. DNA for the CDR3: TGCAGCGGCCTAAGGGACTTGAACACCGGGGAGCTGTTTTTT. Its protein is CSGLRDLNTGELFF.

In this sample, this clonotype turned up many times. V gene TRBV6-2 or TRBV6-3 combines with J gene TRBJ2-2; 11 bases agree with TRBD2. CDR1 is MNHEY and CDR2 is SVGEGT in the germline V gene. The trim removed 7 bases at V and 6 bases at J, leaving 7 bases unmatched. The length of the CDR3 is 15 residues. This CDR3 reads CASINSGGAAGELFF. The CDR3 DNA is TGTGCCAGCATTAATAGCGGGGGGGCTGCCGGGGAGCTGTTTTTT.

This clonotype was detected many times. The V call is TRBV7-6, the J call TRBJ2-4; perhaps D is TRBD1 or TRBD2 (6 bases each). V shed 1 base and J shed 6 bases, with 19 bases lying between them. The germline gives CDR1 SGHVS, CDR2 FNYEAQ. CDR3 size: 17 residues. The CDR3 coding sequence is TGTGCCAGCAGCTTAGTCGGCAGGGGCGGGGTAGGAAACATTCAGTACTTC. Amino acids: CASSLVGRGGVGNIQYF.

This clonotype was recorded many times. This chain uses TRBV7-2 with TRBJ2-3, with TRBD2 matching over 8 bases. Per the germline V gene, CDR1 is SGHTA and CDR2 is FQGNSA. V lost 1 base and J lost 5; bases outside the gene matches: 8. The CDR3 runs 16 residues. The CDR3 reads CASSLVPGGAGDTQYF. The CDR3 DNA reads as TGTGCCAGCAGCTTAGTCCCCGGGGGGGCGGGAGATACGCAGTATTTT.